Below, one TCR beta chain is given with its context. The data originate from a study of T cell responses to AZD1222 COVID-19 vaccine. Sequencing used immunoSEQ multiplex PCR; TCRdb keeps in-frame clones, though not all of them. The sample lists 150,000 to 160,000 clones, approximately 90% occurring once. Per germline, CDR1 SGHTA and CDR2 FQGNSA. The germline V and J ends were trimmed by 1 base and 0 bases, with 9 bases remaining between them. The CDR3 runs 15 residues. This chain connects TRBV7-2 to TRBJ1-1; D is unclear. The input for sequencing was peripheral blood, taken on day 0 of AZD1222 vaccination. The receptor's source is an adult in good health. The CDR3 DNA follows: TGTGCCAGCAGCTTAGATGGAGATATGAACACTGAAGCTTTCTTT. Protein sequence: CASSLDGDMNTEAFF. The full variable domain, its missing parts supplied by reference TRBV7-2 and TRBJ1-1, is GAGVSQSPSNKVTEKGKDVELRCDPISGHTALYWYRQSLGQGLEFLIYFQGNSAPDKSGLPSDRFSAERTGGSVSTLTIQRTQQEDSAVYLCASSLDGDMNTEAFFGQGTRLTVV.